The next 4 T cell receptor beta chains were all read from a single sample in a study of regulatory T cells in long-lasting Graves disease. With iRepertoire HTBI primers and Arm-PCR of CDR3 regions, TCR beta libraries were built. MiXCR was run by TCRdb on the multiplex PCR reads, yielding one entry per CDR3 protein. This sample has 200,000 to 300,000 distinct CDR3 sequences, with around 20% found just once. This sample's time point: newly diagnosed GD, antithyroid drugs for less than 3 months. Generation of the TCR library employed RNA extracted from PBMCs. The source was peripheral blood mononuclear cells (PBMCs), collected at new diagnosis, from a patient treated with antithyroid drugs. The receptors here all came from a female donor with Graves disease.

This clonotype was counted ten times or more. The chain links TRBV9 to TRBJ1-5; maybe TRBD1 (6 bases). The CDR3 extends over 15 amino acids. Per germline, CDR1 SGDLS and CDR2 YYNGEE. Trimming removed 2 bases at V and 7 bases at J, with 16 bases between. CDR3 coding DNA: TGTGCCAGCAGCGTGGGAATGGACAGCGGGCAGCCCCAGCATTTT. This codes for CASSVGMDSGQPQHF.

In regard to this clonotype: A read error is likely here: a far larger clone is one base away. The V call is TRBV7-2, the J call TRBJ2-1; 11 nucleotides agree with TRBD1. CDR1 SGHTA and CDR2 FQGNSA come from the germline V gene. The CDR3 runs 14 residues. V was clipped by 4 bases and J by 10 bases; unmatched bases: 6. The CDR3 bases are TGTGCCAGCAGCTATGCGGGACAGGGGGGCGAGCAGTTCTTC. Its translation is CASSYAGQGGEQFF.

On this clonotype: This clone may be a read error of a much larger clone one base away. The gene calls are TRBV6-2 or TRBV6-3 and TRBJ2-7; D gene unclear. Germline V gene data show CDR1 as MNHEY and CDR2 as SVGEGT. CDR3 length: 14 amino acids. CDR3 loop: CAGSYLGGPYEQYF. In DNA form, the CDR3 reads TGTGCCGGCAGTTACTTGGGCGGTCCCTACGAGCAGTACTTC.

On this clonotype itself: A much larger clone differs by one base, so this may be a read error. The chain carries TRBV7-2 and TRBJ1-1; tentatively, D is TRBD1 (5 bases). Germline V gives CDR1 SGHTA, CDR2 FQGNSA. There are 14 residues in the CDR3. In DNA, the CDR3 is TGTGCCAGCACCGCGGACGGGGTTGGGACTGAAGTTTTCTTT. It specifies CASTADGVGTEVFF.